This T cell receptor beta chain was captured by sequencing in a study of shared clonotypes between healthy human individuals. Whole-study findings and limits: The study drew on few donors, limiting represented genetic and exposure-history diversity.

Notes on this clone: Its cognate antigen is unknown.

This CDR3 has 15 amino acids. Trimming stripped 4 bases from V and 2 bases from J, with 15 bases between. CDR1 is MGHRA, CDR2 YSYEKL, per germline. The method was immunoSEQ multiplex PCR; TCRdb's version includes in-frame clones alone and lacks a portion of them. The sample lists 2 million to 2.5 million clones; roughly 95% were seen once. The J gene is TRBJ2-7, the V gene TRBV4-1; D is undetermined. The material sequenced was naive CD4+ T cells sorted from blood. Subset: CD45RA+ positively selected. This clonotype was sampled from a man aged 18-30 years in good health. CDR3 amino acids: CASSPSDGRTYEQYF. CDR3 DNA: TGCGCCAGCAGCCCTTCGGACGGAAGAACCTACGAGCAGTACTTC.